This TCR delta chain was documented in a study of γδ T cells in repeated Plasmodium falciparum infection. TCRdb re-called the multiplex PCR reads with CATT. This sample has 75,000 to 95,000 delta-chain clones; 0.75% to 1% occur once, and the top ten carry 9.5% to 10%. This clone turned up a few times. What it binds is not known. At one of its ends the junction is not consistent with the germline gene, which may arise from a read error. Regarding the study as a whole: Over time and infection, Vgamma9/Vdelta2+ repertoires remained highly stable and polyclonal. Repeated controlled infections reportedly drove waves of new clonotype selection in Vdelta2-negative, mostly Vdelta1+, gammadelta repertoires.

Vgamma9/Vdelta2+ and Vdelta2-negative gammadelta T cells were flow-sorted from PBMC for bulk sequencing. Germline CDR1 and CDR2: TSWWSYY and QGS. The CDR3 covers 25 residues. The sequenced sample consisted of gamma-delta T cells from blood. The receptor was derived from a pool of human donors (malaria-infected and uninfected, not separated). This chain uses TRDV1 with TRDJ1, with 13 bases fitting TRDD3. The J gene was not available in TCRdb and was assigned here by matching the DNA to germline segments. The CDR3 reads CALGERDLRQLMNWGIRSGKGKLIF. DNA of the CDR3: TGCGCTCTTGGGGAAAGGGACCTCCGCCAGCTAATGAACTGGGGGATACGCTCGGGTAAGGGTAAACTCATCTTT.